This section outlines one TCR beta chain sequence together with its context. The entry originates in a study of cytomegalovirus exposure and HLA in healthy donors. A multiplex PCR was run with 60 Vbeta primers and 13 Jbeta primers. The table came from immunoSEQ multiplex PCR; TCRdb's copy has only in-frame clones and leaves some out. Its table records 150,000 or so clones. The sequence derives from a woman aged 45-65 years in good health and CMV-seronegative. Sequences were obtained from PBMCs.

The CDR3 spells CASSLNVDLSSYEQYF. Written as DNA, the CDR3 is TGTGCCAGCAGCTTGAATGTAGATTTAAGCTCCTACGAGCAGTACTTC. This chain uses TRBV5-5 with TRBJ2-7; no firm D call. Between the trimmed V and J ends, which lost 1 base and 0 bases, there was a span of 14 bases. This CDR3 spans 16 amino acids. Germline V lookup: CDR1 SGHKS, CDR2 YYEKEE (reference sequence).